This passage covers 27 T cell receptor beta chains from one sample sequenced in a study of blood T cell repertoires in COVID-19. Some clones are missing from TCRdb's copy, which holds only in-frame ones; the method was immunoSEQ multiplex PCR. The table lists about 91,000 clones, more than 75% of them singletons. Sequencing was done on a sample of peripheral blood. The receptors originated from a woman older than 75 with active COVID-19.

This clone was seen once. The chain joins TRBV7-3 to TRBJ2-2; 12 bases map to TRBD2. The CDR3 has 15 residues. V was pared by 5 bases and J by 5 bases, with 3 bases of the junction left unmatched. Germline V gene lookup returns CDR1 SGHTA and CDR2 FQGTGA. CDR3 DNA sequence: TGTGCCAGCAGCCTTGGACTAGCGGGAACCGGGGAGCTGTTTTTT. Protein product: CASSLGLAGTGELFF. The variable domain in full, with the rest retrieved from reference TRBV7-3 and TRBJ2-2, is GAGVSQTPSNKVTEKGKYVELRCDPISGHTALYWYRQSLGQGPEFLIYFQGTGAADDSGLPNDRFFAVRPEGSVSTLKIQRTERGDSAVYLCASSLGLAGTGELFFGEGSRLTVL.

The rearrangement uses TRBV11-3 and TRBJ2-5; the match to TRBD2 covers 7 bases. CDR1 SGHNT and CDR2 YENEEA come from the germline V gene. Trimming took 1 base from V and 5 from J; bases not matched to a gene: 7. This CDR3 comprises 15 residues. The CDR3 here is CASSLGGGGKETQYF. Written as DNA, the CDR3 is TGTGCCAGCAGCTTAGGTGGGGGAGGGAAGGAGACCCAGTACTTC.

The chain couples TRBV7-9 to TRBJ1-6, with 9 bases identical to TRBD1. Germline V gene sequence: CDR1 SEHNR, CDR2 FQNEAQ (reference sequence). The V segment lost 7 bases and the J segment 10 bases; nucleotides outside the gene matches: 8. The CDR3 has 14 residues. Here the CDR3 DNA reads TGTGCCAGCACCCTCGGGACAGGGAACTCACCCCTCCACTTT. Its translation is CASTLGTGNSPLHF.

J is TRBJ2-7 and V is TRBV4-2; 7 bases are a match to TRBD2. This CDR3 is built from 16 residues. Germline CDR1 LGHNA, CDR2 YNFKEQ. Trimming removed 0 bases from V and 0 bases from J; junction bases left unmatched: 5. CDR3 DNA sequence: TGTGCCAGCAGCCAAGATTTAGCGGGCGCCTCCTACGAGCAGTACTTC. This translates into CASSQDLAGASYEQYF.

A few counts support this clone. V and J are TRBV29-1 and TRBJ2-7, with D maybe TRBD1 (6 bases). The CDR3 spans 13 residues. Germline-derived CDR1 and CDR2 are SQVTM and ANQGSEA. With 4 bases removed from V and 4 bases from J, the gap between germline ends came to 14 bases. The CDR3 DNA reads as TGCAGCGTTGGTTCGGCCCAGGGGTACGAGCAGTACTTC. Amino acids: CSVGSAQGYEQYF.

This clone was observed a few times. The chain recombines TRBV16 with TRBJ1-5; tentative D call: TRBD1 (6 bases). The V end was cut by 0 bases, the J end by 1 base, with 7 bases between. Germline values: CDR1 KGHSY, CDR2 FQNENV. This CDR3 has 15 amino acids. The CDR3 DNA sequence: TGTGCCAGCAGCCAATCTGGACAGAGCAATCAGCCCCAGCATTTT. Protein sequence: CASSQSGQSNQPQHF.

The CDR3 DNA follows: TGTGCCATCAGTGCTGACTCGACTAGCGGGAGGCCGCTGGGACGGTTCTTC. Its translation is CAISADSTSGRPLGRFF. The chain uses TRBV10-3 and TRBJ2-1; the match to TRBD2 covers 13 bases. There are 17 residues in the CDR3. CDR1 ENHRY and CDR2 SYGVKD come from the germline V gene. Germline trimming cut 4 bases from V and 15 bases from J; bases unmatched to any gene: 18.

In its sample, this clone was seen a few times. The rearrangement links TRBV3-1 (or the pseudogene TRBV3-2) to TRBJ1-5; D is uncertain. With 5 bases removed from V and 5 bases from J, the gap between germline ends came to 10 bases. CDR3 size: 13 residues. Germline CDR1 LGHDT, CDR2 YNNKEL (reference sequence). The CDR3 sequence is CASSSLPDQPQHF. CDR3 sequence (DNA): TGTGCCAGCAGCTCCCTACCTGATCAGCCCCAGCATTTT.

The chain joins TRBV21-1 to TRBJ2-7; the table's D call, TRBD2, was not checked against the DNA. TRBV21-1 is marked as a pseudogene. This CDR3 has 14 amino acids. CDR3 sequence reads: CASSKDGGTGEQYF. The CDR3 bases are TGTGCCAGCAGCAAAGATGGAGGGACCGGCGAGCAGTACTTC.

This sequence joins TRBV5-4 and TRBJ2-3; D is ambiguous. The CDR3 spans 12 residues. Per the germline V gene, CDR1 is SGHNT and CDR2 is YYREEE (reference sequence). The V and J ends lost 4 bases and 1 base respectively, with 4 bases between them. The CDR3 sequence: CASSRGTDTQYF. The CDR3 DNA reads TGTGCCAGCAGCAGAGGCACAGATACGCAGTATTTT.

The chain joins TRBV7-2 to TRBJ2-3; 8 bases match TRBD2. The CDR3 is 16 amino acids. Trimming cost V 1 base and J 2 bases; bases outside gene matches: 5. Germline V gives CDR1 SGHTA, CDR2 FQGNSA. The CDR3 sequence: CASSLVPGGVTDTQYF. CDR3 sequence (DNA): TGTGCCAGCAGCTTAGTGCCGGGGGGGGTCACAGATACGCAGTATTTT.

The chain carries TRBV11-2 and TRBJ2-7; 9 bases are a match to TRBD2. Germline V gene sequence: CDR1 SGHAT, CDR2 FQNNGV. V trimming: 5 bases; J trimming: 1 base; junction bases outside the gene matches: 6. The CDR3 spans 15 residues. CDR3 DNA: TGTGCCAGCAGCCCGGCTAGCGGGGTTTCCTACGAGCAGTACTTC. It is translated as CASSPASGVSYEQYF.

This chain uses TRBV4-1 with TRBJ2-5; 9 nucleotides align to TRBD2. Trimming cost V 1 base and J 5 bases; bases outside gene matches: 5. Germline V CDR1 and CDR2: MGHRA, YSYEKL. The CDR3 spans 15 residues. The CDR3 is CASSQGTSEGETQYF. DNA for the CDR3: TGCGCCAGCAGCCAAGGGACTAGCGAGGGCGAGACCCAGTACTTC.

The chain employs TRBV5-4 and TRBJ2-5; the D gene is possibly TRBD1 (7 bases). Trimming took 2 bases from V and 3 from J, leaving 14 bases between them. This CDR3 is 15 amino acids long. CDR1 is SGHNT, CDR2 YYREEE, per germline (reference sequence). The CDR3 nucleotides read TGTGCCAGCAGCTTACAGGGGACTCCTAAAGAGACCCAGTACTTC. Translation: CASSLQGTPKETQYF.

V usage is TRBV15 and J usage is TRBJ2-5; TRBD2 might be the D (7 bases). The CDR3 spans 15 residues. V lost 2 bases to trimming and J lost 7 bases, with 17 bases between them. The germline V gene encodes CDR1 LNHNV and CDR2 YYDKDF (reference sequence). CDR3 sequence (DNA): TGTGCCACCAGCAGACTAGGGGGGGGCCAGGGGACCCAGTACTTC. Protein: CATSRLGGGQGTQYF.

The V call is TRBV28, the J call TRBJ2-2; D is undetermined. Trimming took 6 bases from V and 6 from J, leaving 8 bases between them. CDR1 MDHEN and CDR2 SYDVKM come from the germline V gene. The CDR3 length is 12 residues. In DNA form, the CDR3 reads TGTGCCAGCAGCCCGAGAGCCGGGGAGCTGTTTTTT. Encoded protein: CASSPRAGELFF.

This rearrangement joins TRBV7-3 to TRBJ2-3, with 7 nucleotides matching TRBD2. CDR3 length: 14 amino acids. With V trimmed by 0 bases and J by 3 bases, 0 bases remained unmatched. The germline V gene has CDR1 SGHTA and CDR2 FQGTGA. In nucleotides, the CDR3 is TGTGCCAGCAGCTTAACGGGGGGGACAGATACGCAGTATTTT. Its translation is CASSLTGGTDTQYF.

The chain uses TRBV7-2 and TRBJ2-4, with TRBD2 matching over 12 bases. This CDR3 is built from 18 residues. With 5 bases clipped from V and 4 bases from J, the junction kept 12 bases outside the gene matches. Germline assignment: CDR1 SGHTA and CDR2 FQGNSA. CDR3 bases: TGTGCCAGCAGCCTTGGACTAGCGGGAACGCTAGGGAAAAACATTCAGTACTTC. Translation: CASSLGLAGTLGKNIQYF.

This sequence joins TRBV6-5 and TRBJ1-1; D is possibly TRBD1 (5 bases). The germline V and J ends were trimmed by 0 bases and 4 bases, with 12 bases remaining between them. Germline V gives CDR1 MNHEY, CDR2 SVGAGI. The CDR3 sequence is 15 residues long. For the CDR3, the DNA is TGTGCCAGCAGTTACTCTGGGGGGAGGGGCACTGAAGCTTTCTTT. It translates to CASSYSGGRGTEAFF.

J is TRBJ2-7 and V is TRBV18, with TRBD1 matching 7 bases. Looked up from germline, CDR1 is KGHSH and CDR2 is LQKENI. V was pared by 2 bases and J by 3 bases, with 4 bases of the junction left unmatched. The CDR3 has 14 residues. The CDR3 coding sequence is TGTGCCAGCTCACCATTGGGACAGAACTACGAGCAGTACTTC. Protein product: CASSPLGQNYEQYF.

The J gene is TRBJ2-3, the V gene TRBV28; D perhaps matches TRBD2 (6 bases). The CDR3 extends over 14 amino acids. Germline-derived CDR1 and CDR2 are MDHEN and SYDVKM. V was shortened by 6 bases and J by 4 bases, with 14 bases between the two germline ends. The CDR3 reads CASSPRLDPDTQYF. CDR3 DNA: TGTGCCAGCAGCCCCAGACTAGATCCAGATACGCAGTATTTT.

V is TRBV28 and J is TRBJ2-3; D is uncertain. The CDR3 sequence is 15 residues long. Looked up from germline, CDR1 is MDHEN and CDR2 is SYDVKM. The germline V and J ends were trimmed by 6 bases and 1 base, with 14 bases remaining between them. CDR3 amino acids: CASSPRQSGTDTQYF. The CDR3, as DNA: TGTGCCAGCAGCCCCAGGCAGTCGGGCACAGATACGCAGTATTTT.

The V call is TRBV7-9, the J call TRBJ2-7, with D perhaps TRBD2 (5 bases). From germline, CDR1 is SEHNR and CDR2 FQNEAQ (reference sequence). This CDR3 has 12 residues. V was shortened by 8 bases and J by 1 base, with 9 bases between the two germline ends. The CDR3 region is CASASGSYEQYF. The DNA for the CDR3 is TGTGCCAGCGCCTCGGGATCCTACGAGCAGTACTTC.

This chain connects TRBV3-1 (or the pseudogene TRBV3-2) to TRBJ2-1, with D hard to call. CDR3 length equals 11 residues. The ends were cut back, 3 bases at V and 9 bases at J, with 6 bases in the middle. From germline, CDR1 is LGHDT and CDR2 YNNKEL (reference sequence). The CDR3 protein is CASSHSVEQFF. CDR3 in DNA: TGTGCCAGCAGCCATAGTGTTGAGCAGTTCTTC.

The CDR3 DNA reads as TGCGCCAGCAGCCCAGGGCAGGGGTGGAGGACCTACGAGCAGTACTTC. Translation: CASSPGQGWRTYEQYF. The V gene is TRBV4-1, the J gene TRBJ2-7; the D gene is possibly TRBD1 (6 bases). Germline CDR1 is MGHRA and CDR2 is YSYEKL. CDR3 size: 16 residues. Trimming removed 4 bases at V and 2 bases at J, with 18 bases between.

The chain recombines TRBV19 with TRBJ2-2; TRBD2 is a possible D gene (6 bases). The CDR3 extends over 14 amino acids. Germline CDR1 and CDR2: LNHDA and SQIVND (reference sequence). V lost 7 bases and J lost 2, with 11 bases in between. This CDR3 is CASNGGVNTGELFF. Written as DNA, the CDR3 is TGTGCCAGTAACGGCGGGGTTAACACCGGGGAGCTGTTTTTT.

The V gene is TRBV5-4, the J gene TRBJ2-5; 8 nucleotides agree with TRBD2. Looked up from germline, CDR1 is SGHNT and CDR2 is YYREEE (reference sequence). V trimming: 1 base; J trimming: 2 bases; junction bases outside the gene matches: 4. The CDR3 contains 15 residues. The CDR3 loop is CASSLSGGRQETQYF. DNA for the CDR3: TGTGCCAGCAGCTTGAGTGGCGGGAGGCAAGAGACCCAGTACTTC.